This T cell receptor (beta chain) was recovered during a study of radiation and T cells in renal cell carcinoma (dated by TCRdb to 2018 to 2021). Context from the whole study: Samples were obtained from a clinical trial, in which 15 Gy stereotactic body radiation therapy was delivered to primary renal cell carcinomas and nephrectomy was performed 4 weeks later. In total, roughly 53 samples underwent TCR beta sequencing: 25 or so tumors plus 27 peripheral blood samples. A total of 3.5 million to 4.5 million unique CDR3 nucleotide sequences, encoding fewer than 3,000,000 unique CDR3 amino acid sequences, were found across all 50 or so samples.

Following the manufacturer's recommendations, the immunoSEQ kit was used to generate TCR beta libraries from genomic DNA. For library preparation, a first multiplex PCR was performed with proprietary primers, followed by a second PCR in which unique barcodes were added, and bead cleanups were performed after each round. A kit-provided positive control reaction and a negative control reaction were included in every sample batch. The final libraries underwent checking on an Agilent 4200 TapeStation D1000 ScreenTape, volumetric pooling, and quantification by qPCR. Sequencing ran on an Illumina NextSeq500 with a MidOutput 150-cycle cartridge, using 156 Read1 and 15 Index1 cycles with kit custom primers. The pooled library was loaded at roughly 0.93 pM, with a roughly 20% PhiX control spiked in. The study's processing was this. The vendor-processed data were analyzed in R, and a clonotype was defined as all T cells that share the same CDR3 nucleotide sequence. For clone abundance analyses, frequencies were normalized to the 10,000 most abundant clones per sample. Before analysis, public T cell clones were removed, and these numbered fewer than six per sample on average. An abundance difference of at least 32-fold between compartments was the criterion for calling clonotypes tumor-enriched or baseline blood-enriched. A beta-binomial differential abundance model was used to identify clonotypes that expanded or contracted between blood time points. Tumor-blood repertoire similarity was measured with the Baroni-Urbani and Buser coefficient, and group comparisons used two-tailed Wilcoxon tests in R. TCRdb mirrors the immuneACCESS table, restricted to in-frame sequences. Some clones are absent from its copies; in checked studies, under half trace to an unresolved V gene, and the reason for the others is unknown. That table supplies the V and J calls and clone size; D and trimming were determined from the DNA. Here the sample has 120,000 to 150,000 clones; over 65% occur a single time. The ten most abundant clones make up around 25% of the sample.

This specimen's time point label, per the study, means: baseline pretreatment blood. The treatment or condition label for this specimen denotes: 15 Gy SBRT to primary tumor, nephrectomy 4 weeks later. To follow tumor-enriched clonotypes, peripheral blood was collected serially from radiation-treated patients at baseline and again at 2 weeks and 4 weeks after SBRT. Every patient had renal cell carcinoma of clear cell pathology. The QIAamp DNA Blood Mini Kit (Qiagen) was used to prepare genomic DNA for TCR sequencing. The analyses included just those samples that passed every quality control check. A remark on this clone: It lacks a known antigen. Base-call qualities are not available, and no considerably larger clone is one nucleotide away.

The full study reports these points: Dynamics of the blood repertoire were not tracked past 4 weeks after treatment. The single-armed trial design could not address effects of radiation dose or scheduling on the TCR repertoire. No pretreatment tumor biopsies were available, so the baseline intratumoral presence of clonotypes could not be determined. In blood, the top tumor clonotypes increased from baseline to 2 weeks after radiation and then shrank by 4 weeks, which suggests a temporary expansion of tumor-resident clones.

CDR1 and CDR2 are read off the germline V gene as SGHDT and YYEEEE. V loses 0 bases of germline sequence and J loses 0 bases, and the interval between the two ends is 10 bases. The CDR3 starts with the cysteine, ends with the phenylalanine, and has 16 residues. The sequence is cut down to CDR3 DNA, 48 bases in frame from base 1. The source is a woman between 45 and 60 years old with renal cell carcinoma. Here the chain combines TRBV5-6 and TRBJ1-5; too little of a D gene remains to name it. Here the sequenced sample was blood, taken from a patient whose treatment included radiotherapy and nephrectomy. Here the CDR3 is given as CASSLAAGISNQPQHF. The nucleotide sequence is TGTGCCAGCAGCTTGGCCGCTGGGATTAGCAATCAGCCCCAGCATTTT. Extended through the reference TRBV5-6 and TRBJ1-5 proteins, this CDR3 yields the full variable domain: DAGVTQSPTHLIKTRGQQVTLRCSPKSGHDTVSWYQQALGQGPQFIFQYYEEEERQRGNFPDRFSGHQFPNYSSELNVNALLLGDSALYLCASSLAAGISNQPQHFGDGTRLSIL.